This T cell receptor (beta chain) was captured by sequencing in a study of T cell responses to AZD1222 COVID-19 vaccine (dated by TCRdb to the early 2020s). Looking at the study overall: TCR sequencing was performed for about 240 trial participants, of whom around 200 were given two doses of AZD1222 and around 25 were given two doses of MenACWY control vaccine. Trial participants were enrolled into age subgroups of 18-55, 56-69 and 70-plus years, which contained around 150, 29 and 61 TCR-sequenced participants, respectively. General findings and caveats noted by the study authors: Vaccine-associated CD4 TCRs spanned the whole spike protein, with dominant responses in regions 160-218 and 743-854. The 56-69-year group was small, and its depth increase did not reach significance, likely because of low power. Most participants were white British and females outnumbered males, and the authors suggested that clonal diversity may have been underestimated. Reportedly, close to half of the unique spike-specific TCRs recognized epitopes lying outside the regions that are mutated in the B.1.351 and B.1.1.7 variants. Conclusions about previously exposed vaccinees are limited, since just 6 or 7 AZD1222 recipients were seropositive for SARS-CoV-2 at baseline. Spike-specific TCR breadth and depth rose significantly after two AZD1222 doses compared with day 0 and with MenACWY recipients. No day 14 peak-response samples were available, so repertoires were characterized only after the peak T cell response.

The CDR3 regions of human TCRbeta chains were subjected to immunosequencing. Processing in the source paper ran as follows. TCRs in the repertoires were matched against a reference library of SARS-CoV-2-specific TCRs that had been generated with the MIRA antigen-specificity platform. Breadth was defined as the fraction of unique TCRs that were SARS-CoV-2-associated, and depth was defined as the fraction of total T cells that were SARS-CoV-2-associated. Using the MIRA data, each spike-specific TCR was mapped to the spike region that the TCR reacts to and placed in a CD4 or CD8 class. Log10-transformed breadth and depth values were compared by one-way ANOVA with Sidak's multiple comparisons tests. TCRdb limited this immuneACCESS table to in-frame rearrangements with V and J called. A share of clones is missing; checked studies link under half to unresolved V genes, and the rest is unexplained. The DNA gave D and trimming, while V, J and clone size come from that table. A total of tens of thousands of clones appear in this sample, 70% to 90% of them only once. Clones ranked in the top ten supply over 10% of the sample.

The CDR3, from cysteine to phenylalanine, totals 14 residues. Here the CDR3 DNA is all that survives: 42 bases in frame from base 1. V sheds 5 bases and J sheds 2 bases, leaving 12 bases between their ends. Based on the germline V gene, the CDR1 and CDR2 sequences are LGHNA and YNFKEQ. This sample's time point label indicates: about 28 days (+/-7) after the second vaccine dose. AZD1222 recipients given second doses at about 4 weeks or at about 12 weeks were pooled, since spike-specific TCR depth and breadth were not found to differ between the two schedules. Vaccinee samples were obtained from the UK trials COV001 and COV002, which included a single-blind randomized controlled phase 2/3 trial of AZD1222 (ChAdOx1 nCoV-19) in healthy adults. For TCRbeta chain sequencing, PBMC samples from trial participants were taken at day 0 and at day 28 after the second dose. A remark on this clone: No cognate antigen has been identified for it. No much larger clonotype is one base removed from it; base qualities were not supplied.

The clonotype originates from an adult who received the AZD1222 COVID-19 vaccine. This chain joins TRBV4-2 to TRBJ2-5; matching of 5 bases hints at TRBD2 as the D gene. Specimen: peripheral blood, collected 28 days after the second AZD1222 dose. The nucleotide sequence reads as follows: TGTGCCAGCAGCAAGGAACGGGATCAAGAGACCCAGTACTTC. It translates as CASSKERDQETQYF.